This T cell receptor beta chain was obtained from a study of blood T cells in healthy people across ages. Using a J-beta primer mix together with a sample-barcoded 5' primer, a second PCR was run for about 6 to 12 cycles. Each cDNA was tagged by a template-switch adaptor containing 12 random nucleotides. Every sample gave at least 2.5 million paired-end reads containing CDR3. TCRdb re-derived calls from the 5' RACE reads in MiXCR, one entry per CDR3 protein. The data contain roughly 1.6 million distinct CDR3 sequences, about 35% of them singletons. Note on this clonotype: No antigen is known for it.

Study-wide findings and caveats: The diversity estimates, figures obtained from one million T cells, were considered underestimates.

The sequenced sample consisted of blood. This receptor was obtained from a woman in her twenties or thirties in good health.

The CDR3 reads CASSEEVAGPYNEQFF. In DNA, the CDR3 is TGCGCCAGCAGTGAGGAGGTTGCGGGACCATACAATGAGCAGTTCTTC. The genes are TRBV10-1 and TRBJ2-1, with D possibly matching TRBD2 (6 bases). Germline values: CDR1 WNHNN, CDR2 SYGVQD (reference sequence). The CDR3 covers 16 residues. V shed 2 bases and J shed 4 bases, with 15 bases lying between them.